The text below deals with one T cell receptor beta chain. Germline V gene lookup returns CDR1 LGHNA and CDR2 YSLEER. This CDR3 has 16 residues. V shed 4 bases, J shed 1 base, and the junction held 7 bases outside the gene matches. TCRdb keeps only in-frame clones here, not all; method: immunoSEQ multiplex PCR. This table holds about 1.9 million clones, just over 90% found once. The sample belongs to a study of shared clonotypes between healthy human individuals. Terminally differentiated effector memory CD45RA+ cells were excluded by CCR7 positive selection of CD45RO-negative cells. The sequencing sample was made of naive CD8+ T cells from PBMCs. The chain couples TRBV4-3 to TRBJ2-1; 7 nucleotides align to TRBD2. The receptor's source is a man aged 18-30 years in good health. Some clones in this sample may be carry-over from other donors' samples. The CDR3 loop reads CASSRLTGGSYNEQFF. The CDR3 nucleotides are TGCGCCAGCAGCCGCCTGACGGGAGGATCCTACAATGAGCAGTTCTTC.